This T cell receptor beta chain is from a study of regulatory T cells in long-lasting Graves disease. This clonotype was picked up many times. CDR3 regions were amplified by Arm-PCR using iRepertoire HTBI primers to build TCR beta libraries. TCRdb re-called the multiplex PCR reads through MiXCR, storing one row per CDR3 protein. This table has more than 300,000 distinct CDR3 sequences, about an eighth appearing once. Germline lookup yields CDR1 SNHLY and CDR2 FYNNEI. With V trimmed by 7 bases and J by 9 bases, 14 bases remained unmatched. This CDR3 comprises 14 residues. Time point given: newly diagnosed GD, antithyroid drugs for less than 3 months. Construction of the TCR library relied on RNA isolated from PBMCs. Per American Thyroid Association guidelines, Graves' disease was diagnosed. The same specimen was also included in a second study, on T cells in Graves' hyperthyroidism and ophthalmopathy.

The gene calls are TRBV2 and TRBJ1-1; TRBD1 agrees at 7 bases. The source is a woman between 18 and 29 years old with Graves disease. Sequencing was performed on peripheral blood mononuclear cells (PBMCs), taken at new diagnosis, from a patient treated with antithyroid drugs. CDR3 sequence reads: CASTEGARSRKAFF. CDR3 coding DNA: TGTGCCAGCACCGAGGGGGCTAGGAGTCGGAAAGCTTTCTTT.